The source of this T cell receptor beta chain is a study of identical twins. Regarding the study as a whole: Twin-shared out-of-frame alpha sequences were enriched for low generation probability.

For this clonotype: Its antigen is unidentified.

There are 14 residues in the CDR3. V was clipped by 5 bases and J by 3 bases, with 14 bases between them. Germline V gives CDR1 SGHRS, CDR2 YFSETQ. One entry per CDR3 protein results from TCRdb running MiXCR on the 5' RACE reads. The repertoire includes around 490,000 distinct CDR3 sequences, roughly 15% of them detected once, and roughly 0.43% sits in the top ten. The same specimen was also included in a second study, on yellow fever vaccine responses in identical twins.

The specimen sequenced was CD4+ T cells sorted from blood. This chain connects TRBV5-1 to TRBJ1-1, with no clear D. The receptor's source is a woman aged 18-29 years in good health. The CDR3 coding sequence is TGCGCCAGCAGAAGGGAATCCCCCCACACTGAAGCTTTCTTT. The encoded protein is CASRRESPHTEAFF.